Shown below are 16 T cell receptor beta chains from a single sample sequenced in a study of blood T cell repertoires in COVID-19. Only in-frame clones appear in the TCRdb table, and some are missing; sequencing was by immunoSEQ multiplex PCR. In the table there are under 250,000 clones, 65% to 85% of which are singletons. Sequenced: peripheral blood. These receptors all come from a woman in her sixties or seventies with acute or convalescent COVID-19.

The J gene is TRBJ2-1, the V gene TRBV7-2, with D possibly being TRBD2 (5 bases). V shed 4 bases and J shed 8 bases, with 15 bases lying between them. The CDR3 spans 14 residues. Per the germline V gene, CDR1 is SGHTA and CDR2 is FQGNSA. The CDR3 bases are TGTGCCAGCAGCTCCAGCGGACCCTTGGATGAGCAGTTCTTC. Its protein is CASSSSGPLDEQFF.

This clone was counted a single time. The J gene is TRBJ2-2, the V gene TRBV6-6; 7 bases align to TRBD1. V lost 2 bases, J lost 5 bases, and 5 bases stayed unmatched. The CDR3 contains 15 residues. Germline V CDR1 and CDR2: MNHNY, SVGAGI (reference sequence). CDR3 protein: CASSYGDSKTGELFF. The CDR3 region has the DNA TGTGCCAGCAGTTACGGGGACAGCAAAACCGGGGAGCTGTTTTTT.

With respect to this clone: One end of the junction fails to match germline, which may point to a read error. V is TRBV7-2 and J is TRBJ2-3; 11 nucleotides align to TRBD2. The CDR3 runs to 16 residues. Per the germline V gene, CDR1 is SGHTA and CDR2 is FQGNSA. The CDR3 here is CASRLAGGPGTDTQYF. In nucleotides, the CDR3 is TGTGCCAGCAGGTTAGCGGGGGGGCCGGGCACAGATACGCAGTATTTT.

The chain combines TRBV27 with TRBJ1-2; 7 positions agree with TRBD1. CDR3 size: 15 residues. CDR1 MNHEY and CDR2 SMNVEV come from the germline V gene (reference sequence). The V segment lost 4 bases and the J segment 5 bases; nucleotides outside the gene matches: 10. CDR3 in amino acids: CASSSSTGAGYGYTF. The CDR3 region has the DNA TGTGCCAGCAGTTCCTCTACAGGGGCTGGTTATGGCTACACCTTC.

This clone appeared once. The chain recombines TRBV6-2 or TRBV6-3 with TRBJ2-3, with TRBD1 as a possible D gene (6 bases). CDR3 length: 13 residues. The V and J ends lost 2 bases and 3 bases respectively, with 6 bases between them. Germline V gene lookup returns CDR1 MNHEY and CDR2 SVGEGT. The CDR3 nucleotides read TGTGCCAGCAGTTACCAGGGGACAGATACGCAGTATTTT. This gives the protein CASSYQGTDTQYF.

This chain joins TRBV6-2 or TRBV6-3 and TRBJ2-3; a weak D match, TRBD2 (6 bases). With 2 bases removed from V and 0 bases from J, the gap between germline ends came to 18 bases. This CDR3 is built from 18 residues. Germline assignment: CDR1 MNHEY and CDR2 SVGEGT. DNA of the CDR3: TGTGCCAGCAGTTACACCGGGACCCAAGGGAGGAGCACAGATACGCAGTATTTT. Translation: CASSYTGTQGRSTDTQYF.

For this clone: Other nucleotide sequences in the sample specify the same CDR3. This CDR3 is CASSSQGNYGYTF. The DNA for the CDR3 is TGTGCCAGCAGTTCGCAGGGGAACTATGGCTACACCTTC. The gene calls are TRBV12-3 or TRBV12-4 and TRBJ1-2; D perhaps matches TRBD1 (6 bases). The germline V and J ends were trimmed by 4 bases and 2 bases, with 8 bases remaining between them. The CDR3 spans 13 residues.

Only a few counts were recorded for this clone. The chain joins TRBV25-1 to TRBJ1-2, with 12 bases that match TRBD1. Per germline, CDR1 MGHDK and CDR2 SYGVNS. J gave up 4 bases and V 1 base, and 1 base lay outside the gene matches. CDR3 length equals 15 residues. CDR3 in DNA: TGTGCCAGCAGTGAATGGGGACAGGGGGCCTATGGCTACACCTTC. This translates into CASSEWGQGAYGYTF.

A few counts support this clone. The rearrangement links TRBV27 to TRBJ1-6; D is undetermined. CDR1 MNHEY and CDR2 SMNVEV come from the germline V gene (reference sequence). This CDR3 comprises 16 residues. V gave up 0 bases and J gave up 5 bases, with 11 bases separating them. CDR3 loop: CASSLSPGSDNSPLHF. The CDR3 bases are TGTGCCAGCAGTTTATCGCCAGGATCCGATAATTCACCCCTCCACTTT.

This clone appeared a few times. V and J are TRBV27 and TRBJ1-1, with D tentatively TRBD1 (5 bases). The CDR3 spans 14 residues. Germline V gene sequence: CDR1 MNHEY, CDR2 SMNVEV (reference sequence). V lost 5 bases and J lost 2, with 12 bases in between. For the CDR3, the DNA is TGTGCCAGCAGTCTAAATAGGGGAAACACTGAAGCTTTCTTT. Amino acids: CASSLNRGNTEAFF.

This clone has a handful of counts. The rearrangement joins TRBV5-6 to TRBJ1-6; D possibly corresponds to TRBD1 (5 bases). Trimming removed 4 bases at V and 0 bases at J, with 8 bases between. The CDR3 runs 15 residues. Germline V gene lookup returns CDR1 SGHDT and CDR2 YYEEEE. The CDR3 DNA follows: TGTGCCAGCAGCGCCCAGGGCTCCTATAATTCACCCCTCCACTTT. Its translation: CASSAQGSYNSPLHF.

This clone has just a few counts. The genes are TRBV12-3 or TRBV12-4 and TRBJ2-7; TRBD1 might be the D (5 bases). V was clipped by 2 bases and J by 6 bases, with 11 bases between them. The CDR3 runs to 13 residues. CDR3 sequence reads: CASSLKGKGEQYF. The CDR3, as DNA: TGTGCCAGCAGTTTAAAGGGGAAAGGCGAGCAGTACTTC.

This sequence joins TRBV5-4 and TRBJ2-5, with unresolved D. Looked up from germline, CDR1 is SGHNT and CDR2 is YYREEE (reference sequence). The V end was cut by 0 bases, the J end by 1 base, with 10 bases between. The CDR3 contains 15 residues. The CDR3 protein is CASSLVSSIQETQYF. In DNA, the CDR3 is TGTGCCAGCAGCTTGGTTTCATCTATCCAAGAGACCCAGTACTTC. The whole variable domain, remainder taken from reference TRBV5-4 and TRBJ2-5, is ETGVTQSPTHLIKTRGQQVTLRCSSQSGHNTVSWYQQALGQGPQFIFQYYREEENGRGNFPPRFSGLQFPNYSSELNVNALELDDSALYLCASSLVSSIQETQYFGPGTRLLVL.

The chain's CDR3 is CASSLAGGRGIGKLFF. The DNA for the CDR3 is TGTGCCAGCAGCCTCGCCGGGGGGCGCGGTATTGGAAAACTGTTTTTT. The chain couples TRBV3-1 (or the pseudogene TRBV3-2) to TRBJ1-4; perhaps TRBD1 as D (6 bases). Per the germline V gene, CDR1 is LGHDT and CDR2 is YNNKEL (reference sequence). V dropped 4 bases and J dropped 10 bases, with 22 bases sitting between them. This CDR3 has 16 residues.

This chain connects TRBV7-2 to TRBJ2-5, with D possibly being TRBD1 (6 bases). Germline CDR1 reads SGHTA; CDR2 reads FQGNSA. Between the trimmed V and J ends, which lost 6 bases and 4 bases, there was a span of 12 bases. This CDR3 is 13 amino acids long. As DNA, the CDR3 is TGTGCCAGCAGGCCGACAGGAATAGAGACCCAGTACTTC. It translates to CASRPTGIETQYF.

The chain joins TRBV6-6 to TRBJ2-2, with TRBD1 as a possible D gene (5 bases). The CDR3 runs 14 residues. V lost 4 bases, J lost 4 bases, and 10 bases lay in between. In germline, CDR1 is MNHNY, CDR2 SVGAGI (reference sequence). The CDR3 loop is CASSSEQGTGELFF. CDR3 DNA: TGTGCCAGCAGTTCCGAGCAGGGCACCGGGGAGCTGTTTTTT.